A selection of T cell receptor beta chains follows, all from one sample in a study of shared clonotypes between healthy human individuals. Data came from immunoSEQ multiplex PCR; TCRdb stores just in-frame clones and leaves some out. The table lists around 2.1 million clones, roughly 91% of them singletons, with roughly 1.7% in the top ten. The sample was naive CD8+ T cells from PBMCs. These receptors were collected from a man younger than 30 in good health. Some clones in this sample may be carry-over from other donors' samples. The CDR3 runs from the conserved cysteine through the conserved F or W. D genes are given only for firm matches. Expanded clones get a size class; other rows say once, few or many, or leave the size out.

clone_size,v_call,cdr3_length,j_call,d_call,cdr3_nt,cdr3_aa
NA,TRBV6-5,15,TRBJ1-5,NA,TGTGCCAGCAGAGCTTCGGGACAACCCAATCAGCCCCAGCATTTT,CASRASGQPNQPQHF
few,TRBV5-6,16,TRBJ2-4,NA,TGTGCCAGCAGCTTGGTAGGAGCTCTAGCCAAAAACATTCAGTACTTC,CASSLVGALAKNIQYF
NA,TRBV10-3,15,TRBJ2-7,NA,TGTGCCATCAGTGATGATAGGGACGCTGCCTACGAGCAGTACTTC,CAISDDRDAAYEQYF
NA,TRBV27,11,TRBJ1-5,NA,TGTGCCAGCGGGCAGGAACAGCCCCAGCATTTT,CASGQEQPQHF
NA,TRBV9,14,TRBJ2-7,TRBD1,TGTGCCAGCAGCGCGTCCCAGGGGGTTGGCGAGCAGTACTTC,CASSASQGVGEQYF
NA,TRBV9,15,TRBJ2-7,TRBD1,TGTGCCAGCAGCGTAGTCGGGGACAGCTCCTACGAGCAGTACTTC,CASSVVGDSSYEQYF
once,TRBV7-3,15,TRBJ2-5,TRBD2,TGTGCCAGCAGCTCCAATAGCGGGAGGATGGAGACCCAGTACTTC,CASSSNSGRMETQYF
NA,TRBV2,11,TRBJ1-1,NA,TGTGCCAGCAACGGAATAGGTGAAGCTTTCTTT,CASNGIGEAFF
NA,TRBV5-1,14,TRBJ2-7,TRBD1,TGCGCCAGCAGCGGTGGGACAGGGATAGACGAGCAGTACTTC,CASSGGTGIDEQYF
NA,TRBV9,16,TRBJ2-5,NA,TGTGCCAGCAGCCGCGGCCAGGGATACCTCCAAGAGACCCAGTACTTC,CASSRGQGYLQETQYF
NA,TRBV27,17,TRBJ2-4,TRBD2,TGTGCCAGCAGTAACCCACTCGCGGGAGATGCCAAAAACATTCAGTACTTC,CASSNPLAGDAKNIQYF
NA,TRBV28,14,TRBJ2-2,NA,TGTGCCAGCAGTTTCCAGGGCGACACCGGGGAGCTGTTTTTT,CASSFQGDTGELFF
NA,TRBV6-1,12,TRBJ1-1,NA,TGTGCCAGCAGTGATATGGGGTGGGAAGCTTTCTTT,CASSDMGWEAFF
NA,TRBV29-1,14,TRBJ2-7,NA,TGCAGCGTCAGGACAGGGAGGGGGACCTACGAGCAGTACTTC,CSVRTGRGTYEQYF
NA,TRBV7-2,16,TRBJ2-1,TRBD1,TGTGCCAGCAGCTGGGGTCCGGGGACAGGGGGCAATGAGCAGTTCTTC,CASSWGPGTGGNEQFF
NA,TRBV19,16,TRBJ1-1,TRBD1,TGTGCCAGTAGCCCGAGACAGGGGAAGATGAACACTGAAGCTTTCTTT,CASSPRQGKMNTEAFF
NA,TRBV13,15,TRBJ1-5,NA,TGTGCCAGCAGCCCCAGAGGGGATAGCAATCAGCCCCAGCATTTT,CASSPRGDSNQPQHF
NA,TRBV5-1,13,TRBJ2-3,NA,TGCGCCAGCAGCTGGGAAACTAGCACTCCTATGTATTTT,CASSWETSTPMYF
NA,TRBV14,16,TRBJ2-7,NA,TGTGCCAGCAGCCAAGATCAAGGGATTAAATATTACGAGCAGTACTTC,CASSQDQGIKYYEQYF
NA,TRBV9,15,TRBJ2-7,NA,TGTGCCAGCAGCCCGGGCGAGGCAGGGAACTACGAGCAGTACTTC,CASSPGEAGNYEQYF
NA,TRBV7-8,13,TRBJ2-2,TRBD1,TGTGCCAGCGACAGGGGGCTTACCGGGGAGCTGTTTTTT,CASDRGLTGELFF
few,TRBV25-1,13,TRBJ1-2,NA,TGTGCCAGCAGTCCGGGAGGTTACTATGGCTACACCTTC,CASSPGGYYGYTF
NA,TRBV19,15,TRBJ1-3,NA,TGTGCCAGTTTGGACATTTATCGCTCCGGAAACACCATATATTTT,CASLDIYRSGNTIYF
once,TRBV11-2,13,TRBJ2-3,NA,TGTGCCAGCAGCTTGGTAGCGCGCGATACGCAGTATTTT,CASSLVARDTQYF
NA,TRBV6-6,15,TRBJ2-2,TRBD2,TGTGCCAGCAGTTCTCTAGCGGGAGAACCCGGGGAGCTGTTTTTT,CASSSLAGEPGELFF
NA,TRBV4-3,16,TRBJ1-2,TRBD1,TGCGCCAGCAGCCAAGATCTGACAGGGGGAAACTATGGCTACACCTTC,CASSQDLTGGNYGYTF
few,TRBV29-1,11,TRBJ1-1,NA,TGCAGCGTTGTTGCTGACGCTGAAGCTTTCTTT,CSVVADAEAFF
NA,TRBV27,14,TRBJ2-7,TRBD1,TGTGCCAGCAGTCCAAGACAGGGCTCCTACGAGCAGTACTTC,CASSPRQGSYEQYF
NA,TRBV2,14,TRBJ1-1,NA,TGTGCCAGCAGTGAAGTGGGGGCTGGAACTGAAGCTTTCTTT,CASSEVGAGTEAFF
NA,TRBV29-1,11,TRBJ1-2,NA,TGCAGCGTTGAATCCGTACATGGCTACACCTTC,CSVESVHGYTF
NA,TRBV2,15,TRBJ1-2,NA,TGTGCCGGCTTAGACGGTCAACCCCTTAACTATGGCTACACCTTC,CAGLDGQPLNYGYTF
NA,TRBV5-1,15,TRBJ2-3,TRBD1,TGCGCCAGCAGCTTCGAGGGGGCGAGCACAGATACGCAGTATTTT,CASSFEGASTDTQYF
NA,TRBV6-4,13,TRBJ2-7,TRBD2,TGTGCCACCAGGACTAGCCCCGGTCCCGAGCAGTACTTC,CATRTSPGPEQYF
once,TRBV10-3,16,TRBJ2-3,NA,TGTGCCATCAGTGAGTCGAGGCAGCCTCCTGCCGATACGCAGTATTTT,CAISESRQPPADTQYF
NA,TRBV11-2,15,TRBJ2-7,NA,TGTGCCAGCAGCTACTGGATGGGGGACTCCTACGAGCAGTACTTC,CASSYWMGDSYEQYF
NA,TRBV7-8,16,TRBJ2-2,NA,TGTGCCAGCAGCCCCGAGGGCAGGGGGAACACCGGGGAGCTGTTTTTT,CASSPEGRGNTGELFF
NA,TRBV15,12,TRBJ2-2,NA,TGTGCCACCAGCACCACCCCCGGGGAGCTGTTTTTT,CATSTTPGELFF
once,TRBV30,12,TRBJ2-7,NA,TGTGCCTGGCACTACAGGGCGGGCGAGCAGTACTTC,CAWHYRAGEQYF
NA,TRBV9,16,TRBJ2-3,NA,TGTGCCAGCAGCCCCCGTGGCGGCGCTAGCACAGATACGCAGTATTTT,CASSPRGGASTDTQYF
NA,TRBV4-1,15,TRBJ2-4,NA,TGCGCCAGCAGCCACCCCACTCAAGCCAAAAACATTCAGTACTTC,CASSHPTQAKNIQYF
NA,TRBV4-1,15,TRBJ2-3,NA,TGCGCCAGCAGCCAAAGAATGACTAGCACAGATACGCAGTATTTT,CASSQRMTSTDTQYF
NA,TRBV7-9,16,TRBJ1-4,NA,TGTGCCAGCAGCTTATCTACAGGGACGGGGAACGAAAAACTGTTTTTT,CASSLSTGTGNEKLFF
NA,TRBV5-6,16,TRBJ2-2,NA,TGTGCCAGCAGCTTGGATAGTGGGGTAGGCACCGGGGAGCTGTTTTTT,CASSLDSGVGTGELFF